A single sample is the source of the 26 T cell receptor beta chains below, sequenced in a study of OX40 agonist ivuxolimab in advanced cancers. Assay: immunoSEQ multiplex PCR; the TCRdb copy retains only in-frame clones and omits some. The data show about 98,000 clones, around 85% seen once. The sequenced sample was CD4+ or CD8+ T cells sorted from blood, obtained in a trial of the OX40 agonist ivuxolimab. Receptors originate from an adult with an advanced solid tumor such as melanoma, head and neck, liver or kidney cancer.

The genes are TRBV4-2 and TRBJ2-7; 8 positions agree with TRBD2. Per germline, CDR1 LGHNA and CDR2 YNFKEQ. After removal of 0 bases from V and 7 bases from J, the junction contained 5 bases not matched to a gene. The CDR3 loop spans 14 amino acids. The CDR3 DNA sequence: TGTGCCAGCAGCCAAGATCGACTAGCGAGGGAGCAGTACTTC. Residues: CASSQDRLAREQYF.

This chain links TRBV6-1 with TRBJ1-2; 7 bases map to TRBD1. This CDR3 has 14 amino acids. Looked up from germline, CDR1 is MNHNS and CDR2 is SASEGT. After removal of 10 bases from V and 5 bases from J, the junction contained 13 bases not matched to a gene. Here the CDR3 reads CANGQATLGYGYTF. The CDR3 bases are TGTGCCAACGGACAGGCCACCTTGGGGTATGGCTACACCTTC.

The chain carries TRBV2 and TRBJ2-5; TRBD2 might be the D (5 bases). This CDR3 has 12 residues. The V gene lost 4 bases and the J gene lost 5 bases, with 8 bases spanning the gap. From germline, CDR1 is SNHLY and CDR2 FYNNEI. The CDR3 sequence is CASSASSETQYF. DNA for the CDR3: TGTGCCAGCAGTGCTTCTAGCGAGACCCAGTACTTC. Complete variable domain (other parts from reference TRBV2 and TRBJ2-5): EPEVTQTPSHQVTQMGQEVILRCVPISNHLYFYWYRQILGQKVEFLVSFYNNEISEKSEIFDDQFSVERPDGSNFTLKIRSTKLEDSAMYFCASSASSETQYFGPGTRLLVL.

This chain connects TRBV6-4 to TRBJ2-1; the match to TRBD2 covers 10 bases. J gave up 4 bases and V 4 bases, and 1 base lay outside the gene matches. The CDR3 loop spans 14 amino acids. Germline V CDR1 and CDR2: MRHNA, SNTAGT. The CDR3 spells CASSASGSYNEQFF. As DNA, the CDR3 is TGTGCCAGCAGTGCTAGCGGGAGTTACAATGAGCAGTTCTTC.

This rearrangement joins TRBV19 to TRBJ1-5; no clear D. The CDR3 is 15 amino acids. The germline CDR1 and CDR2 sequences are LNHDA and SQIVND (reference sequence). Trimming pared 3 bases from V and 0 bases from J, leaving 9 bases between. The CDR3 is CASSIAQNSNQPQHF. The CDR3 nucleotides are TGTGCCAGTAGTATTGCGCAGAATAGCAATCAGCCCCAGCATTTT.

The chain employs TRBV10-1 and TRBJ1-2, with D maybe TRBD1 (5 bases). The CDR3 extends over 15 amino acids. With 2 bases removed from V and 5 bases from J, the gap between germline ends came to 15 bases. Germline lookup yields CDR1 WNHNN and CDR2 SYGVQD (reference sequence). Written as DNA, the CDR3 is TGCGCCAGCAGTGAGGGGACGGAGATTGGGTATGGCTACACCTTC. Translating gives CASSEGTEIGYGYTF.

The chain couples TRBV2 to TRBJ1-1; possible D gene TRBD1, 6 bases. The CDR3 contains 14 residues. The V end was cut by 10 bases, the J end by 2 bases, with 17 bases between. CDR1 is SNHLY and CDR2 is FYNNEI in the germline V gene. CDR3 sequence reads: CATKLEQGNTEAFF. CDR3 nucleotides: TGTGCCACCAAACTGGAACAGGGAAACACTGAAGCTTTCTTT.

This rearrangement joins TRBV29-1 to TRBJ2-3; 7 nucleotides align to TRBD1. CDR3 size: 14 residues. V was pared by 7 bases and J by 6 bases, with 13 bases of the junction left unmatched. Germline V gene sequence: CDR1 SQVTM, CDR2 ANQGSEA. The CDR3 loop reads CSARGQPISDTQYF. As DNA, the CDR3 is TGCAGCGCCCGGGGACAGCCTATCTCGGATACGCAGTATTTT.

This clone was seen a handful of times. At one end, the junction sequence differs from germline, possibly due to a read error. The chain combines TRBV7-9 with TRBJ2-3, with 9 bases fitting TRBD1. The V gene's germline CDR1 is SEHNR and CDR2 FQNEAQ (reference sequence). The CDR3 extends over 11 amino acids. The CDR3 nucleotides are TGTGCCAGCAGCAAGGGACAGGGTTTACATTTT. The encoded protein is CASSKGQGLHF.

The gene calls are TRBV29-1 and TRBJ1-5; D not certain. This CDR3 is built from 13 residues. V lost 7 bases, J lost 6 bases, and 16 bases lay in between. Germline V lookup: CDR1 SQVTM, CDR2 ANQGSEA. Here the CDR3 reads CSADGEGPQPQHF. CDR3 DNA sequence: TGCAGCGCTGACGGGGAGGGCCCTCAGCCCCAGCATTTT.

This clone has just one count. V usage is TRBV27 and J usage is TRBJ1-2, with TRBD1 matching over 8 bases. The trim removed 3 bases at V and 8 bases at J, leaving 5 bases unmatched. The CDR3 consists of 13 residues. Germline CDR1 reads MNHEY; CDR2 reads SMNVEV (reference sequence). CDR3 nucleotide sequence: TGTGCCAGCAGTTTTGCAGGGGGCCGGGGCTACACCTTC. It codes for CASSFAGGRGYTF.

This chain joins TRBV7-9 and TRBJ2-2; D tentatively reads TRBD1 or TRBD2 (7 bases each). Germline CDR1 SEHNR, CDR2 FQNEAQ (reference sequence). The V gene lost 4 bases and the J gene lost 5 bases, with 20 bases spanning the gap. This CDR3 has 17 amino acids. CDR3 residues: CASSSLGRGPGTGELFF. The CDR3 region has the DNA TGTGCCAGCAGCTCCCTAGGGAGGGGGCCGGGGACCGGGGAGCTGTTTTTT.

This clone was seen only a few times. The CDR3 sequence: CASSSSGRANEQFF. As DNA, the CDR3 is TGCGCCAGCAGCTCTAGCGGGAGGGCCAATGAGCAGTTCTTC. This rearrangement joins TRBV5-1 to TRBJ2-1, with 12 bases identical to TRBD2. CDR1 is SGHRS and CDR2 is YFSETQ in the germline V gene. This CDR3 has 14 amino acids. The V gene end was trimmed by 3 bases and the J gene end by 6 bases; junction bases not matched to a gene: 1.

V and J are TRBV28 and TRBJ1-5, with no clear D. This CDR3 has 16 amino acids. Germline V gene lookup returns CDR1 MDHEN and CDR2 SYDVKM. V was trimmed by 4 bases and J by 1 base, leaving 14 bases between them. The CDR3 DNA sequence: TGTGCCAGCAGTTCGCTGGCCAGCCCAAGCAATCAGCCCCAGCATTTT. This sequence encodes CASSSLASPSNQPQHF.

The chain carries TRBV23-1 and TRBJ2-7; tentatively, D is TRBD1 (5 bases). TRBV23-1 is an open reading frame whose function is uncertain. There are 14 residues in the CDR3. The CDR3 bases are TGCGTCCGCCCGGCTCCCAGGGTTGGATGCGAGCAGTACGTC. The encoded protein is CVRPAPRVGCEQYV.

The genes are TRBV9 and TRBJ1-3; no clear D. V gave up 4 bases and J gave up 4 bases, with 15 bases separating them. Germline CDR1 is SGDLS and CDR2 is YYNGEE. The CDR3 loop spans 15 amino acids. For the CDR3, the DNA is TGTGCCAGCAGCCCAGGTACCCACCGCGGAAACACCATATATTTT. The encoded protein is CASSPGTHRGNTIYF.

The chain joins TRBV7-9 to TRBJ2-7; 8 nucleotides line up with TRBD2. The CDR3 has 14 amino acids. V shed 5 bases, J shed 0 bases, and the junction held 3 bases outside the gene matches. In germline, CDR1 is SEHNR, CDR2 FQNEAQ (reference sequence). CDR3 DNA: TGTGCCAGCAGCAGTAGCGGGATCTCCTACGAGCAGTACGTC. Encoded protein: CASSSSGISYEQYV.

The chain combines TRBV7-2 with TRBJ1-2; no firm D call. The germline gives CDR1 SGHTA, CDR2 FQGNSA. The CDR3 is made up of 14 amino acids. V was cut by 5 bases and J by 4 bases, with 14 bases left in between. The CDR3: CASSPYEGTYGYTF. The DNA of the CDR3 is TGTGCCAGCAGCCCGTACGAGGGCACCTATGGCTACACCTTC.

This clone was found once. This rearrangement joins TRBV4-2 to TRBJ2-5; 11 nucleotides line up with TRBD2. The CDR3 contains 16 residues. V shed 3 bases and J 3 bases; nucleotides not matched to a gene: 6. From germline, CDR1 is LGHNA and CDR2 YNFKEQ. The CDR3: CASSQVSGRGEETQYF. Written as DNA, the CDR3 is TGTGCCAGCAGCCAGGTTAGCGGGAGGGGGGAAGAGACCCAGTACTTC.

This clone showed up just once. This chain uses TRBV11-2 with TRBJ2-1, with no clear D. V was clipped by 1 base and J by 1 base, with 8 bases between them. This CDR3 spans 15 amino acids. Germline CDR1 and CDR2: SGHAT and FQNNGV. CDR3 nucleotides: TGTGCCAGCAGCTTAGCATCAGTTTCCTACAATGAGCAGTTCTTC. It specifies CASSLASVSYNEQFF.

The rearrangement joins TRBV7-3 to TRBJ2-3, with 7 bases aligning to TRBD1. V lost 4 bases and J lost 2; bases outside the gene matches: 6. Germline V gene data show CDR1 as SGHTA and CDR2 as FQGTGA. The CDR3 is 15 amino acids. The CDR3 region is CASSSTGILTDTQYF. DNA for the CDR3: TGTGCCAGCAGCTCGACAGGGATCCTCACAGATACGCAGTATTTT.

CDR3 DNA sequence: TGCGCCAGCAGCTCTATCCCAACCGGGACTAGCGGGAGTGATGAGCAGTTCTTC. It translates to CASSSIPTGTSGSDEQFF. This rearrangement joins TRBV5-1 to TRBJ2-1; 14 bases agree with TRBD2. The J segment lost 8 bases and the V segment lost 3 bases, leaving 13 bases of the junction unmatched. The CDR3 has 18 amino acids. Germline V gene sequence: CDR1 SGHRS, CDR2 YFSETQ.

The CDR3 bases are TGTGCCAGCAATTCCCCGGGGGGGGACGAGCAGTACGTC. It encodes CASNSPGGDEQYV. This chain connects TRBV28 to TRBJ2-7; 8 bases map to TRBD2. CDR3 length equals 13 residues. CDR1 and CDR2 (germline): MDHEN, SYDVKM. J lost 5 bases, V lost 7 bases, and 7 bases had no gene match.

This chain joins TRBV20-1 and TRBJ2-7; D uncertain. There are 11 residues in the CDR3. V was clipped by 0 bases and J by 7 bases, with 7 bases between them. CDR1 is DFQATT and CDR2 is SNEGSKA in the germline V gene (reference sequence). CDR3 sequence: CSARDGTEQYV. The CDR3 DNA reads TGCAGTGCTAGAGATGGCACGGAGCAGTACGTC.

V and J are TRBV5-4 and TRBJ2-2; D possibly corresponds to TRBD2 (6 bases). Germline V CDR1 and CDR2: SGHNT, YYREEE (reference sequence). V was pared by 5 bases and J by 6 bases, with 14 bases between. This CDR3 has 14 residues. The CDR3 DNA is TGTGCCAGCAGTTCCCGGACTATTTCCGGGGAGCTGTTTTTT. This translates into CASSSRTISGELFF.

About this clone: An end of the junction does not agree with germline; a read error may underlie this. The chain has TRBV29-1 and TRBJ2-2; D may be TRBD1 (6 bases). Germline V lookup: CDR1 SQVTM, CDR2 ANQGSEA. CDR3 length equals 14 residues. This chain's CDR3 is CSAGNRVQTGELLF. The CDR3 coding sequence is TGCAGCGCCGGAAACAGGGTGCAGACCGGGGAGCTGCTTTTT.